The 24 T cell receptor beta chains below all came from one sample that was sequenced in a study of cytomegalovirus exposure and HLA in healthy donors. PCR involved 60 Vbeta and 13 Jbeta primers. TCRdb's copy holds only in-frame clones and misses some; the assay was immunoSEQ multiplex PCR. The table records more than 200,000 clones, 82% of them present only once. The sequencing input was PBMCs. The receptors derive from a middle-aged man in good health and CMV-seropositive.

V gene TRBV6-5 combines with J gene TRBJ2-7, with 8 bases aligning to TRBD1. V lost 6 bases to trimming and J lost 2 bases; unmatched junction nucleotides: 9. The germline gives CDR1 MNHEY, CDR2 SVGAGI. The CDR3 extends over 15 amino acids. The CDR3 protein is CASRDGQGEAYEQYF. The CDR3 nucleotides read TGTGCCAGCAGAGACGGACAGGGTGAGGCCTACGAGCAGTACTTC.

This sequence joins TRBV10-3 and TRBJ1-4; 9 nucleotides match TRBD1. The V gene's germline CDR1 is ENHRY and CDR2 SYGVKD. V lost 8 bases and J lost 7; bases outside the gene matches: 5. The CDR3 consists of 13 residues. The CDR3 is CAIVQGATEKLFF. CDR3 nucleotide sequence: TGTGCCATCGTACAGGGGGCGACTGAAAAACTGTTTTTT.

Remarks on this clone: Other DNA sequences in this specimen translate into the identical CDR3. V is TRBV11-2 and J is TRBJ2-3; tentative D call: TRBD1 (5 bases). With 7 bases removed from V and 5 bases from J, the gap between germline ends came to 16 bases. The CDR3 length is 14 residues. Germline-derived CDR1 and CDR2 are SGHAT and FQNNGV. This CDR3 reads CASKSGQPRDTQYF. Here the CDR3 DNA reads TGTGCCAGCAAATCAGGACAACCCAGAGATACGCAGTATTTT.

The chain is built from TRBV7-3 and TRBJ2-1, with D possibly being TRBD2 (6 bases). The V gene lost 6 bases and the J gene lost 6 bases, with 15 bases spanning the gap. This CDR3 region has 14 residues. Looked up from germline, CDR1 is SGHTA and CDR2 is FQGTGA. The CDR3 nucleotides are TGTGCCAGCAGTACGGGACTCCTACTCAATGAGCAGTTCTTC. Its protein product is CASSTGLLLNEQFF.

V and J are TRBV6-1 and TRBJ2-3; 8 nucleotides line up with TRBD2. This CDR3 is built from 15 residues. Germline V gene data show CDR1 as MNHNS and CDR2 as SASEGT. V was pared by 6 bases and J by 6 bases, with 11 bases of the junction left unmatched. The CDR3 loop is CASSETSGSGDTQYF. CDR3 nucleotide sequence: TGTGCCAGCAGCGAAACAAGCGGGAGTGGTGATACGCAGTATTTT.

This clone was observed a handful of times. The chain recombines TRBV29-1 with TRBJ1-4; D may be TRBD1 (6 bases). This CDR3 contains 12 residues. Germline assignment: CDR1 SQVTM and CDR2 ANQGSEA. V lost 7 bases and J lost 3, with 9 bases in between. The DNA for the CDR3 is TGCAGCGCCGGACAGTCTAATGAAAAACTGTTTTTT. Residues: CSAGQSNEKLFF.

The chain is built from TRBV5-1 and TRBJ2-1; 16 bases are shared with TRBD2. Trimming took 0 bases from V and 7 from J; bases not matched to a gene: 4. From germline, CDR1 is SGHRS and CDR2 YFSETQ. This CDR3 is 17 amino acids long. The CDR3 sequence: CASSLAWGLAGGNEQFF. CDR3 coding DNA: TGCGCCAGCAGCTTGGCTTGGGGACTAGCGGGGGGGAATGAGCAGTTCTTC.

On this clone: The same CDR3 also results from other DNA sequences found in this sample. The gene calls are TRBV4-1 and TRBJ2-7, with TRBD2 as a possible D gene (6 bases). Germline CDR1 MGHRA, CDR2 YSYEKL. Trimming removed 0 bases from V and 3 bases from J, with 12 bases in between. The CDR3 contains 15 residues. CDR3 in amino acids: CASSQEASEVYEQYF. The CDR3 region has the DNA TGCGCCAGCAGCCAAGAAGCTAGCGAGGTCTACGAGCAGTACTTC.

V usage is TRBV7-8 and J usage is TRBJ2-7; 7 bases agree with TRBD1. CDR1 and CDR2 (germline): SGHVS, FQNEAQ. This CDR3 has 13 amino acids. Trimming at V came to 5 bases and at J to 7 bases, leaving 8 bases not matched to a gene. CDR3 region: CASSLGTVGEQYF. The CDR3 DNA is TGTGCCAGCAGCCTTGGGACAGTAGGGGAGCAGTACTTC. Supplemented by reference TRBV7-8 and TRBJ2-7, the full variable domain reads GAGVSQSPRYKVAKRGQDVALRCDPISGHVSLFWYQQALGQGPEFLTYFQNEAQLDKSGLPSDRFFAERPEGSVSTLKIQRTQQEDSAVYLCASSLGTVGEQYFGPGTRLTVT.

The V and J genes are TRBV11-2 and TRBJ2-5, with unresolved D. V was pared by 5 bases and J by 3 bases, with 7 bases between. The CDR3 has 12 residues. Germline CDR1 and CDR2: SGHAT and FQNNGV. CDR3 loop: CASSPLEETQYF. The CDR3 bases are TGTGCCAGCAGCCCCCTTGAAGAGACCCAGTACTTC.

The chain recombines TRBV11-2 with TRBJ2-7; the match to TRBD1 covers 8 bases. Looked up from germline, CDR1 is SGHAT and CDR2 is FQNNGV. The V segment lost 3 bases and the J segment 0 bases; nucleotides outside the gene matches: 1. The CDR3 contains 14 residues. CDR3 protein: CASSFDRGSYEQYV. The CDR3 coding sequence is TGTGCCAGCAGCTTCGACAGGGGCTCCTACGAGCAGTACGTC.

The chain employs TRBV29-1 and TRBJ1-6; D possibly corresponds to TRBD1 (5 bases). The V gene lost 6 bases and the J gene lost 10 bases, with 16 bases spanning the gap. The germline gives CDR1 SQVTM, CDR2 ANQGSEA. This CDR3 is built from 13 residues. The CDR3 sequence is CSVRSTGDSPLHF. The CDR3, as DNA: TGCAGCGTGAGGAGTACGGGGGACTCACCCCTCCACTTT. Full variable domain (missing parts from reference TRBV29-1 and TRBJ1-6): SAVISQKPSRDICQRGTSLTIQCQVDSQVTMMFWYRQQPGQSLTLIATANQGSEATYESGFVIDKFPISRPNLTFSTLTVSNMSPEDSSIYLCSVRSTGDSPLHFGNGTRLTVT.

The chain joins TRBV30 to TRBJ1-2; 7 bases align to TRBD1. Germline values: CDR1 GTSNPN, CDR2 SVGIG (reference sequence). This CDR3 comprises 15 residues. Trimming at V came to 3 bases and at J to 2 bases, leaving 9 bases not matched to a gene. CDR3 in amino acids: CAWRRQTGSNYGYTF. The CDR3 region has the DNA TGTGCCTGGAGGAGACAGACAGGGTCCAACTATGGCTACACCTTC. The full variable domain, rest sourced from reference TRBV30 and TRBJ1-2, is SQTIHQWPATLVQPVGSPLSLECTVEGTSNPNLYWYRQAAGRGLQLLFYSVGIGQISSEVPQNLSASRPQDRQFILSSKKLLLSDSGFYLCAWRRQTGSNYGYTFGSGTRLTVV.

V usage is TRBV7-8 and J usage is TRBJ2-1, with 8 bases aligning to TRBD1. Germline CDR1 reads SGHVS; CDR2 reads FQNEAQ. CDR3 length: 16 amino acids. J was trimmed by 0 bases and V by 5 bases; bases with no gene match: 6. This chain's CDR3 is CASSHRTGSSYNEQFF. For the CDR3, the DNA is TGTGCCAGCAGCCACAGGACAGGGAGCTCCTACAATGAGCAGTTCTTC.

This clone was counted a few times. The V gene is TRBV25-1, the J gene TRBJ2-7; 7 bases match TRBD1. This CDR3 region has 15 residues. Per the germline V gene, CDR1 is MGHDK and CDR2 is SYGVNS. V lost 6 bases, J lost 9 bases, and 17 bases stayed unmatched. CDR3 residues: CASSLQGKSPPGQYV. The CDR3 nucleotides read TGTGCCAGCAGCCTACAGGGGAAAAGCCCCCCCGGGCAGTACGTC.

This clone showed up just once. This sequence joins TRBV9 and TRBJ2-2; TRBD1 matches 9 bases. Per the germline V gene, CDR1 is SGDLS and CDR2 is YYNGEE. The CDR3 is made up of 13 amino acids. V lost 7 bases, J lost 4 bases, and 2 bases stayed unmatched. CDR3 protein: CASGTGSTGELFF. The CDR3, as DNA: TGTGCCAGCGGGACAGGGAGCACCGGGGAGCTGTTTTTT.

This clone has more than one count but fewer than ten. The genes are TRBV9 and TRBJ1-1, with D tentatively TRBD1 (5 bases). This CDR3 region has 14 residues. Germline CDR1 is SGDLS and CDR2 is YYNGEE. V lost 0 bases, J lost 7 bases, and 13 bases lay in between. The CDR3 sequence: CASSVGWVDSEAFF. The CDR3 DNA is TGTGCCAGCAGCGTAGGATGGGTCGACAGTGAAGCTTTCTTT.

This clone has a single count. This chain uses TRBV10-1 with TRBJ2-3; TRBD2 agrees at 9 bases. The germline gives CDR1 WNHNN, CDR2 SYGVQD (reference sequence). V shed 0 bases and J 7 bases; nucleotides not matched to a gene: 5. The CDR3 sequence is 15 residues long. DNA of the CDR3: TGCGCCAGCAGTGAGTCTGCGGGAGGGCGGAATACGCAGTATTTT. It is translated as CASSESAGGRNTQYF.

The gene calls are TRBV9 and TRBJ2-3, with D unclear. Trimming removed 0 bases at V and 2 bases at J, with 7 bases between. Germline V gene sequence: CDR1 SGDLS, CDR2 YYNGEE. The CDR3 is made up of 14 amino acids. This CDR3 reads CASSVAEITDTQYF. DNA of the CDR3: TGTGCCAGCAGCGTAGCTGAGATCACAGATACGCAGTATTTT.

The rearrangement joins TRBV5-1 to TRBJ1-6; maybe TRBD1 (6 bases). With 4 bases removed from V and 6 bases from J, the gap between germline ends came to 14 bases. The CDR3 covers 15 residues. Germline V gene lookup returns CDR1 SGHRS and CDR2 YFSETQ. In DNA form, the CDR3 reads TGCGCCAGCAGCGCGGCAGGGGATTCTAATTCACCCCTCCACTTT. Translating it yields CASSAAGDSNSPLHF.

About this clone itself: The same CDR3 also results from other DNA sequences found in this sample. The chain has TRBV7-2 and TRBJ2-7; 14 positions agree with TRBD2. CDR1 SGHTA and CDR2 FQGNSA come from the germline V gene. The trim removed 5 bases at V and 6 bases at J, leaving 3 bases unmatched. The CDR3 is made up of 14 amino acids. The CDR3, as DNA: TGTGCCAGCAGCCTGGGACTAGCGGGAGTCGAGCAGTACGTC. Encoded protein: CASSLGLAGVEQYV.

V usage is TRBV7-8 and J usage is TRBJ1-5, with a weak D call TRBD1 (6 bases). In germline, CDR1 is SGHVS, CDR2 FQNEAQ. This CDR3 is built from 16 residues. Deletions cut 2 bases from V and 9 bases from J, with 20 bases between. CDR3 nucleotides: TGTGCCAGCAGCTTAACCGGCGGGGGCGGCCCGGGGCCCCAGCATTTT. The encoded protein is CASSLTGGGGPGPQHF.

This clone is classed as medium-sized. The CDR3 protein is CASSLASSPSYNEQFF. The DNA for the CDR3 is TGTGCCAGCAGCTTAGCCAGTTCACCTTCCTACAATGAGCAGTTCTTC. This chain connects TRBV7-7 to TRBJ2-1; the D is unclear. The germline V gene has CDR1 SSHAT and CDR2 FNYEAQ (reference sequence). V was cut by 0 bases and J by 1 base, with 10 bases left in between. The CDR3 runs 16 residues.

V and J are TRBV19 and TRBJ2-5; 7 nucleotides agree with TRBD2. Germline V gene data show CDR1 as LNHDA and CDR2 as SQIVND (reference sequence). The CDR3 has 13 amino acids. Trimming cost V 5 bases and J 5 bases; bases outside gene matches: 5. The CDR3, as DNA: TGTGCCAGTAGTTCGGACGGGAGGGAGACCCAGTACTTC. Encoded protein: CASSSDGRETQYF.